The 14 T cell receptor beta chains below come from one sample, sequenced in a study of blood T cells in healthy people across ages (dated by TCRdb to between 2014 and 2017). The library came from 5' RACE. The instrument was an Illumina HiSeq 2500. A second PCR of about 6 to 12 cycles was run with a J-beta primer mix and a sample-barcoded 5' primer. In-frame beta chains were kept once TCRdb had trimmed the public reads at Q25 with fastp and called clones with MiXCR. Each entry is one CDR3 protein sequence, shown with its most common DNA and genes. This sample holds about 1.5 million distinct CDR3 sequences; roughly two fifths were observed only once. The leading ten clones occupy 4% of the sample. The sequencing sample was made of blood. The receptors were sampled from a woman between 18 and 30 years old in good health.

This clonotype has more than one count but fewer than ten. The chain uses TRBV12-3 or TRBV12-4 and TRBJ2-1; 11 bases are a match to TRBD1. The J segment lost 7 bases and the V segment lost 3 bases, leaving 5 bases of the junction unmatched. The CDR3 runs 15 residues. Here the CDR3 reads CASSLFGQGANEQFF. Written as DNA, the CDR3 is TGTGCCAGCAGTTTGTTCGGACAGGGGGCGAATGAGCAGTTCTTC.

V usage is TRBV12-3 or TRBV12-4 and J usage is TRBJ1-2, with a weak D call TRBD1 (5 bases). The CDR3 sequence is 14 residues long. Trimming took off 7 bases at V and 4 bases at J, with 16 bases between the two ends. The CDR3 loop is CASTPRQGVYGYTF. The CDR3 DNA reads as TGTGCCAGCACCCCCCGGCAGGGAGTCTATGGCTACACCTTC.

This clonotype was observed a handful of times. V usage is TRBV6-5 and J usage is TRBJ2-5; no clear D gene. CDR3 length: 13 residues. Between the trimmed V and J ends, which lost 7 bases and 11 bases, there was a span of 20 bases. Germline loops: CDR1 MNHEY, CDR2 SVGAGI. CDR3 in DNA: TGTGCCAGCACCATGACATGGAACAATGAGCAGTACTTC. Translating it yields CASTMTWNNEQYF.

This clonotype was seen more than once but under ten times. This chain connects TRBV2 to TRBJ2-1, with 8 bases lining up with TRBD2. CDR1 and CDR2 from the germline V gene are SNHLY and FYNNEI. This CDR3 spans 15 amino acids. V trimming: 5 bases; J trimming: 5 bases; junction bases outside the gene matches: 8. DNA of the CDR3: TGTGCCAGCAGTCCCCAGGGACTAGGACACAATGAGCAGTTCTTC. Residues: CASSPQGLGHNEQFF.

A few counts support this clonotype. The genes are TRBV7-9 and TRBJ1-2; D call uncertain. The CDR3 extends over 15 amino acids. CDR1 is SEHNR, CDR2 FQNEAQ, per germline (reference sequence). The germline V and J ends were trimmed by 2 bases and 2 bases, with 12 bases remaining between them. CDR3 in amino acids: CASSLLGKANYGYTF. The CDR3, as DNA: TGTGCCAGCAGCTTATTGGGGAAGGCGAACTATGGCTACACCTTC. The whole variable domain, remainder taken from reference TRBV7-9 and TRBJ1-2, is DTGVSQNPRHKITKRGQNVTFRCDPISEHNRLYWYRQTLGQGPEFLTYFQNEAQLEKSRLLSDRFSAERPKGSFSTLEIQRTEQGDSAMYLCASSLLGKANYGYTFGSGTRLTVV.

The gene calls are TRBV7-9 and TRBJ1-2, with a weak D call TRBD1 (5 bases). This CDR3 region has 14 residues. Looked up from germline, CDR1 is SEHNR and CDR2 is FQNEAQ (reference sequence). V dropped 5 bases and J dropped 3 bases, with 13 bases sitting between them. In nucleotides, the CDR3 is TGTGCCAGCAGCCCCCCCGACAGACACTATGGCTACACCTTC. This sequence encodes CASSPPDRHYGYTF.

The chain has TRBV5-1 and TRBJ2-5; D could derive from TRBD1 or TRBD2 (5 bases each). Germline CDR1 SGHRS, CDR2 YFSETQ. CDR3 size: 15 residues. Deletions cut 4 bases from V and 11 bases from J, with 24 bases between. As DNA, the CDR3 is TGCGCCAGCAGCACTAACGGGGCTACCCGCTACGGGCAGTACTTC. Its translation: CASSTNGATRYGQYF.

The rearrangement links TRBV5-1 to TRBJ2-4; TRBD2 aligns across 10 bases. The V gene end was trimmed by 4 bases and the J gene end by 1 base; junction bases not matched to a gene: 8. The CDR3 consists of 17 residues. Germline-derived CDR1 and CDR2 are SGHRS and YFSETQ. CDR3 nucleotides: TGCGCCAGCAGCCCCCGAAGTAGCGGGGGGGCCAAAAACATTCAGTACTTC. It yields the protein CASSPRSSGGAKNIQYF.

V gene TRBV20-1 combines with J gene TRBJ2-7; TRBD1 aligns across 7 bases. After removal of 5 bases from V and 4 bases from J, the junction contained 8 bases not matched to a gene. The CDR3 contains 13 residues. Looked up from germline, CDR1 is DFQATT and CDR2 is SNEGSKA (reference sequence). Here the CDR3 reads CSADRDSFYEQYF. CDR3 coding DNA: TGCAGTGCTGACCGGGACAGTTTTTACGAGCAGTACTTC.

This clonotype was seen just once. The gene calls are TRBV6-2 or TRBV6-3 and TRBJ2-4; no firm D call. The CDR3 runs 12 residues. V dropped 6 bases and J dropped 1 base, with 4 bases sitting between them. Germline CDR1 and CDR2: MNHEY and SVGEGT. The CDR3 region is CASRRAKNIQYF. In nucleotides, the CDR3 is TGTGCCAGCAGACGGGCCAAAAACATTCAGTACTTC.

This clonotype has just one count. A much larger clonotype is one base distant, so this may be a read error. The chain joins TRBV10-3 to TRBJ2-1, with 12 nucleotides matching TRBD2. J lost 12 bases, V lost 6 bases, and 12 bases had no gene match. This CDR3 has 15 amino acids. Germline V gives CDR1 ENHRY, CDR2 SYGVKD. CDR3 sequence: CAIRGRTSGNDGQFF. In DNA form, the CDR3 reads TGTGCCATCAGGGGAAGGACTAGCGGGAACGATGGGCAGTTCTTC.

The rearrangement links TRBV4-1 to TRBJ1-1; D remains ambiguous. Germline CDR1 is MGHRA and CDR2 is YSYEKL. This CDR3 region has 11 residues. V dropped 8 bases and J dropped 5 bases, with 9 bases sitting between them. The CDR3 sequence is CASVSGTEAFF. The CDR3 DNA sequence: TGCGCCAGCGTCTCAGGAACTGAAGCTTTCTTT.

V and J are TRBV9 and TRBJ1-1; possible D gene TRBD1, 5 bases. Germline V lookup: CDR1 SGDLS, CDR2 YYNGEE. V dropped 3 bases and J dropped 4 bases, with 16 bases sitting between them. The CDR3 runs to 15 residues. CDR3 in amino acids: CASSAVKGPGTEAFF. CDR3 DNA sequence: TGTGCCAGCAGCGCGGTTAAGGGACCGGGCACTGAAGCTTTCTTT.

Of note for this clonotype: A junction end diverges from the germline sequence, so it may reflect a read error. CDR3 DNA sequence: TGCAGTGCTAAGGACATTCCTAGCACAGATGCGCAGTATTTT. Protein sequence: CSAKDIPSTDAQYF. This chain uses TRBV20-1 with TRBJ2-3; the D call may be TRBD1 or TRBD2 (5 bases each). The CDR3 is made up of 14 amino acids. Germline V lookup: CDR1 DFQATT, CDR2 SNEGSKA (reference sequence).